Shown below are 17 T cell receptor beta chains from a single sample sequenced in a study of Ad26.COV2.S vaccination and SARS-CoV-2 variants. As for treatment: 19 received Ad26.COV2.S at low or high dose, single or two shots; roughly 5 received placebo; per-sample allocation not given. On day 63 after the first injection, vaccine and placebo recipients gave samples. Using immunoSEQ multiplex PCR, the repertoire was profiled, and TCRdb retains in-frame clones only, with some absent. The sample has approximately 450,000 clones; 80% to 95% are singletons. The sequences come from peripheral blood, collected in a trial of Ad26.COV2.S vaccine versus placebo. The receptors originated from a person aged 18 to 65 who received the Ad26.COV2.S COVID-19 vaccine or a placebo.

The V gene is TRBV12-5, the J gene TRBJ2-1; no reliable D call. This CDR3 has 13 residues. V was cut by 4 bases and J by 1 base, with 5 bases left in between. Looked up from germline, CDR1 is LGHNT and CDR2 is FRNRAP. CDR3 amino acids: CASGSGSYNEQFF. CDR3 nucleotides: TGTGCTAGTGGTTCGGGTTCCTACAATGAGCAGTTCTTC.

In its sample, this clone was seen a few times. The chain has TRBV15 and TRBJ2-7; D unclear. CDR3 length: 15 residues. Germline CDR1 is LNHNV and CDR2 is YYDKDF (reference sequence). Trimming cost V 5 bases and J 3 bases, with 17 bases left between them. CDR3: CATSLGYNSDYEQYF. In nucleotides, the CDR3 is TGTGCCACCAGCCTGGGTTACAACAGCGACTACGAGCAGTACTTC. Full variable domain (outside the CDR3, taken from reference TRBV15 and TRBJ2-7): DAMVIQNPRYQVTQFGKPVTLSCSQTLNHNVMYWYQQKSSQAPKLLFHYYDKDFNNEADTPDNFQSRRPNTSFCFLDIRSPGLGDTAMYLCATSLGYNSDYEQYFGPGTRLTVT.

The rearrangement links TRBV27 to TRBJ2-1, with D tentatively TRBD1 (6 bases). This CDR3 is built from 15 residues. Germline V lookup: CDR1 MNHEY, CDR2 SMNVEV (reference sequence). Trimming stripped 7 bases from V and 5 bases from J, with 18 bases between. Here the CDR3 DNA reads TGTGCCAGCACCTCTTTGGGACAAGACCACAATGAGCAGTTCTTC. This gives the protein CASTSLGQDHNEQFF.

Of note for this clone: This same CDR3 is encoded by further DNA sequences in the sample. The CDR3 sequence is CASSPQGGETQYF. The CDR3 nucleotides are TGTGCCAGCTCACCACAAGGCGGTGAGACCCAGTACTTC. V usage is TRBV18 and J usage is TRBJ2-5; D gene uncertain. Germline values: CDR1 KGHSH, CDR2 LQKENI. Trimming cost V 1 base and J 5 bases, with 8 bases left between them. This CDR3 contains 13 residues.

The chain's CDR3 is CASSPVSGANVLTF. The CDR3, as DNA: TGTGCCAGCAGCCCCGTCTCTGGGGCCAACGTCCTGACTTTC. The rearrangement joins TRBV11-2 to TRBJ2-6; no clear D gene. Trimming removed 5 bases at V and 0 bases at J, with 5 bases between. This CDR3 comprises 14 residues. Per germline, CDR1 SGHAT and CDR2 FQNNGV.

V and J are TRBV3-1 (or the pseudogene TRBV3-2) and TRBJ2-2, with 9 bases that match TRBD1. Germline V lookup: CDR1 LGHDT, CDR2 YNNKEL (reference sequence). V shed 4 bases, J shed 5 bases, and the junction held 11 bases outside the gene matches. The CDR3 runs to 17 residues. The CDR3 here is CASSLMTGGDGTGELFF. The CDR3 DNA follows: TGTGCCAGCAGCCTAATGACAGGGGGGGATGGAACCGGGGAGCTGTTTTTT.

The CDR3 DNA sequence: TGTGCCAGCAGCGTGGTGGACGAGGGGAAATTAGGAGATACGCAGTATTTT. Encoded protein: CASSVVDEGKLGDTQYF. This chain uses TRBV9 with TRBJ2-3; D assignment may be TRBD1 or TRBD2 (5 bases each). Trimming pared 2 bases from V and 5 bases from J, leaving 21 bases between. CDR1 and CDR2 from the germline V gene are SGDLS and YYNGEE. This CDR3 is 17 amino acids long.

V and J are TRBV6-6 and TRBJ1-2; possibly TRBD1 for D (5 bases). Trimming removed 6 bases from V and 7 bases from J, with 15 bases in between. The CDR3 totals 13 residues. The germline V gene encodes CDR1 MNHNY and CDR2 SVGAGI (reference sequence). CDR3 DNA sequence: TGTGCCAGCAGGGGGGGATTCGGATTTGGCTACACCTTC. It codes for CASRGGFGFGYTF.

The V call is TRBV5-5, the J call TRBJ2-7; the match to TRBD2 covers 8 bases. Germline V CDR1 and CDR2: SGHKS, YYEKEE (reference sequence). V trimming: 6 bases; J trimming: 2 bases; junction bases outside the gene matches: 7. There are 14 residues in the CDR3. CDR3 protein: CASTKAGEAYEQYF. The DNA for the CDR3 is TGTGCCAGCACCAAAGCGGGAGAAGCCTACGAGCAGTACTTC.

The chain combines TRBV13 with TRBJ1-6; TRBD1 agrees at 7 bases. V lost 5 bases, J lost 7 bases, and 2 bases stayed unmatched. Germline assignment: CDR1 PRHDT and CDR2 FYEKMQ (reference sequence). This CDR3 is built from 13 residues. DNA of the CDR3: TGTGCCAGCAGCGAGACAGGGAATTCACCCCTCCACTTT. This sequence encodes CASSETGNSPLHF.

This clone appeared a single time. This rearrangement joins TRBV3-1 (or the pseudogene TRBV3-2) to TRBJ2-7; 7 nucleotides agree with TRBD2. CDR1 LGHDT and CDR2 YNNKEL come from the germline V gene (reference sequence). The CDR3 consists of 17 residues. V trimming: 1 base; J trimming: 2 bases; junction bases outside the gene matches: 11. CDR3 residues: CASSQGPGFGLAYEQYF. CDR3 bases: TGTGCCAGCAGCCAAGGACCTGGCTTCGGACTAGCCTACGAGCAGTACTTC.

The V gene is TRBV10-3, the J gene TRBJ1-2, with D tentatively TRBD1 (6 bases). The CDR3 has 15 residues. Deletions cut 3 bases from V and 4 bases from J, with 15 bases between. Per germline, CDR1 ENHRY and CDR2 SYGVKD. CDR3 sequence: CAISEGAGVAYGYTF. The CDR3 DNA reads TGTGCCATCAGTGAAGGGGCAGGGGTAGCCTATGGCTACACCTTC.

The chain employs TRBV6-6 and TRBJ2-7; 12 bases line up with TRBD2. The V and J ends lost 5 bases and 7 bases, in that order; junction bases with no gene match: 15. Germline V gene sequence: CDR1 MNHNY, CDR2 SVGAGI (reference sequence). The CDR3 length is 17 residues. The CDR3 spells CASSRGTSGWGWGEQYF. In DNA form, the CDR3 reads TGTGCCAGCAGTCGGGGGACTAGCGGGTGGGGATGGGGGGAGCAGTACTTC.

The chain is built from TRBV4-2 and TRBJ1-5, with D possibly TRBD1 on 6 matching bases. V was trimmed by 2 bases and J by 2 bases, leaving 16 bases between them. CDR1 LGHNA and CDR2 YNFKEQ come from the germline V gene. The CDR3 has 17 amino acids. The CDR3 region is CASSQPMTGVGNQPQHF. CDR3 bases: TGTGCCAGCAGCCAACCAATGACAGGAGTTGGCAATCAGCCCCAGCATTTT.

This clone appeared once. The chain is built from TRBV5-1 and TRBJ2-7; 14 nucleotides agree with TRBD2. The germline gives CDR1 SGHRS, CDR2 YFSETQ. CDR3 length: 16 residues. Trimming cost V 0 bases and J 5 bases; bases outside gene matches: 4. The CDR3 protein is CASSLGLAGGFHEQYF. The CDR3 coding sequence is TGCGCCAGCAGCTTGGGACTAGCGGGAGGGTTCCACGAGCAGTACTTC.

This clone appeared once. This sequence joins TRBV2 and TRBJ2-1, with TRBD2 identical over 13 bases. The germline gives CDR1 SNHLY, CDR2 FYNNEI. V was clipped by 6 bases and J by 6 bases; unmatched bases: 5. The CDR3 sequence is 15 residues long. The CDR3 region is CASRVTSGRANEQFF. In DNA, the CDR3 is TGTGCCAGCAGGGTCACTAGCGGGAGGGCCAATGAGCAGTTCTTC. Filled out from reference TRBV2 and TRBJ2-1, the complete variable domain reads EPEVTQTPSHQVTQMGQEVILRCVPISNHLYFYWYRQILGQKVEFLVSFYNNEISEKSEIFDDQFSVERPDGSNFTLKIRSTKLEDSAMYFCASRVTSGRANEQFFGPGTRLTVL.

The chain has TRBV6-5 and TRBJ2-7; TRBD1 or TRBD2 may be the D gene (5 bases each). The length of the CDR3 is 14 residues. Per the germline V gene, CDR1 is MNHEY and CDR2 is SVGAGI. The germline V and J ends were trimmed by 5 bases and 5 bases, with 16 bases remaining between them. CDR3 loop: CASSRGLRGHEQYF. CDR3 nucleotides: TGTGCCAGCAGTCGCGGCCTCCGGGGCCACGAGCAGTACTTC.